These 10 T cell receptor beta chains were all obtained from the same sample, sequenced in a study of neurological immune-mediated disorders. Stated time point: longitudinal time-point 2. One entry per CDR3 protein results from TCRdb running MiXCR on the 5' RACE reads. The sample shows around 50,000 distinct CDR3 sequences, around 13% of them seen only once. The sequenced sample was PBMCs. These receptors came from a male donor with HTLV-1-associated myelopathy (HAM/TSP).

This clonotype was seen many times. The J gene is TRBJ2-1, the V gene TRBV11-2, with TRBD2 as a possible D gene (5 bases). Germline CDR1 reads SGHAT; CDR2 reads FQNNGV. The V end lost 9 bases, the J end lost 5 bases, and 14 bases lay between the germline ends. This CDR3 region has 13 residues. The CDR3 sequence is CASFTGSDNEQFF. In DNA, the CDR3 is TGTGCCAGTTTTACGGGGTCCGACAATGAGCAGTTCTTC. The full variable domain, its missing parts supplied by reference TRBV11-2 and TRBJ2-1, is EAGVAQSPRYKIIEKRQSVAFWCNPISGHATLYWYQQILGQGPKLLIQFQNNGVVDDSQLPKDRFSAERLKGVDSTLKIQPAKLEDSAVYLCASFTGSDNEQFFGPGTRLTVL.

The sample holds many counts of this clonotype. The chain joins TRBV20-1 to TRBJ1-2; 11 bases match TRBD1. Unmatched junction bases numbered 8, after V lost 3 bases and J lost 5 bases. There are 15 residues in the CDR3. The V gene's germline CDR1 is DFQATT and CDR2 SNEGSKA (reference sequence). CDR3 loop: CSASPRTGGGYGYTF. The CDR3 region has the DNA TGCAGTGCTAGCCCAAGGACAGGGGGCGGGTATGGCTACACCTTC.

In its sample, this clonotype was seen many times. This chain connects TRBV6-6 to TRBJ2-5; a weak D match, TRBD2 (6 bases). Trimming removed 6 bases from V and 0 bases from J, with 14 bases in between. Germline V gene sequence: CDR1 MNHNY, CDR2 SVGAGI (reference sequence). This CDR3 has 15 amino acids. CDR3 loop: CASRRTTKYQETQYF. The CDR3 DNA is TGTGCCAGCAGGAGGACTACCAAGTACCAAGAGACCCAGTACTTC.

This clonotype was observed at least ten times. This chain joins TRBV5-1 and TRBJ2-3; D remains ambiguous. CDR1 is SGHRS, CDR2 YFSETQ, per germline. Trimming left V 0 bases short and J 4 bases short, with 9 bases between. The CDR3 covers 14 residues. CDR3 loop: CASSLERHADTQYF. DNA of the CDR3: TGCGCCAGCAGCTTGGAACGTCACGCAGATACGCAGTATTTT.

Notes on this clonotype: At one end, the junction sequence differs from germline, possibly due to a read error. The rearrangement uses TRBV20-1 and TRBJ2-1; TRBD2 matches at 8 bases. Germline lookup yields CDR1 DFQATT and CDR2 SNEGSKA (reference sequence). This CDR3 spans 13 amino acids. Written as DNA, the CDR3 is TGCAGTGCCGGGGGGGCCACCTACAAGGAGCAGTTCTTC. Translation gives CSAGGATYKEQFF.

As concerns this clonotype: At one end, the junction sequence differs from germline, possibly due to a read error. The rearrangement joins TRBV5-1 to TRBJ2-7; D call uncertain. CDR1 is SGHRS and CDR2 is YFSETQ in the germline V gene. This CDR3 is 17 amino acids long. CDR3 sequence: CASSLVREVQTSNEQYF. The DNA of the CDR3 is TGCGCCAGTAGCTTGGTACGAGAGGTTCAAACCTCCAACGAGCAGTACTTC.

On this clonotype: This CDR3 is missing its conserved last phenylalanine or tryptophan, likely due to a read error. The chain joins TRBV5-6 to TRBJ1-2, with a tentative D call TRBD1 (5 bases). Germline CDR1 SGHDT, CDR2 YYEEEE. The CDR3 has 13 amino acids. The V end lost 1 base, the J end lost 4 bases, and 8 bases lay between the germline ends. The chain's CDR3 is CASSLRDAYGYTI. The CDR3 DNA reads as TGTGCCAGCAGCTTGAGGGACGCCTATGGCTACACCATC.

This clonotype was counted between two and nine times. This sequence may be a read error, since a much larger clone differs from it by one base. V gene TRBV5-1 combines with J gene TRBJ1-4; D is unclear. Looked up from germline, CDR1 is SGHRS and CDR2 is YFSETQ. The CDR3 is 14 residues long. The CDR3 loop is CARSLEWGNEKLFF. CDR3 in DNA: TGCGCCAGAAGCTTGGAGTGGGGTAATGAAAAACTGTTTTTT.

In this sample, this clonotype turned up many times. The chain combines TRBV4-1 with TRBJ2-1, with 9 bases aligning to TRBD2. The CDR3 has 17 amino acids. The V gene end was trimmed by 1 base and the J gene end by 7 bases; junction bases not matched to a gene: 11. The V gene's germline CDR1 is MGHRA and CDR2 YSYEKL. Here the CDR3 DNA reads TGCGCCAGCAGCCAAGCCTTAGGAGCGGGGGGAATAAATGAGCAGTTCTTC. The encoded protein is CASSQALGAGGINEQFF.

The table lists this clonotype with many counts. The rearrangement joins TRBV5-1 to TRBJ2-1, with D perhaps matching TRBD2 (7 bases). CDR1 is SGHRS and CDR2 is YFSETQ in the germline V gene. Trimming pared 4 bases from V and 9 bases from J, leaving 17 bases between. This CDR3 has 14 residues. The CDR3 loop is CASSGKSGGGEQFF. Here the CDR3 DNA reads TGCGCCAGCAGCGGGAAGTCGGGGGGCGGTGAGCAGTTCTTC.